The present entry profiles one T cell receptor (beta chain) with its context. Its antigen is currently unknown. The naive CD8 fraction comprised CD45RO-negative cells positively selected for CCR7 and excluded terminally differentiated effector memory CD45RA+ cells. Deletions cut 3 bases from V and 3 bases from J, with 19 bases between. CDR3 length equals 16 residues. CDR1 is SGDLS and CDR2 is YYNGEE in the germline V gene. The data stem from a study of shared clonotypes between healthy human individuals. The overall study: Each donor's CD4 naive and CD4 memory cells filled three plates apiece, CD8 naive two, and CD8 memory one.

Clones were read by immunoSEQ multiplex PCR, and TCRdb kept only the in-frame ones, dropping some. The table records around 1,900,000 clones, about 94% of them present only once. Study-wide points: Only blood underwent sampling, and tissue repertoires likely differ.

The rearrangement links TRBV9 to TRBJ2-7; possibly TRBD1 or TRBD2 for D (5 bases each). This clonotype was obtained from a man aged 18 to 30 in good health. Some clones in this sample may be carry-over from other donors' samples. The source material was naive CD8+ T cells from PBMCs. This CDR3 reads CASSGPGTSSVYEQYF. The CDR3 nucleotides are TGTGCCAGCAGCGGCCCTGGGACCTCGTCGGTCTACGAGCAGTACTTC.